The TCR beta chain described here comes from a study of CD8 T cells in Susac syndrome (dated by TCRdb to about 2019). Some background on the complete study: Whether CD8+ T cell activation and differentiation in Susac syndrome was antigen driven was tested using repertoire sequencing. What the study reported, not specific to this receptor: The study acknowledged that relatively few individuals were included in the TCR sequencing and HLA analysis.

V is shortened by 3 bases, J by 2 bases, and the region joining them spans 13 bases. The CDR3 sequence holds 15 residues, the cysteine and phenylalanine included. Only the CDR3 part of the read is kept: 45 bases, read in frame from the first base. Via the germline V gene, CDR1 is MNHEY and CDR2 SVGEGT. High-throughput TCR beta sequencing profiled peripheral blood CD8+ and CD4+ T cells from healthy donors, Susac syndrome patients and multiple sclerosis patients. Multiple sclerosis controls were treatment-naive patients with stable or active relapsing-remitting disease fulfilling revised McDonald criteria. Bulk CD8+ and CD4+ T cells were purified by magnetic negative isolation, while CD8+ TEMRA cells were enriched using FACS. Blood was drawn into EDTA tubes, processed within 24 hours, and PBMCs were isolated by density gradient centrifugation. PBMCs destined for TCR sequencing were cryopreserved in liquid nitrogen and later thawed in a 37 °C water bath. Purity of sorted or isolated CD4+, CD8+ and CD8+ TEMRA cells was at least 90%.

Note on this clonotype: Its antigen remains unidentified. Base qualities are not recorded, but no much larger clone differs from it by a single base.

RNA was extracted using the RNeasy kit, and roughly 0.45 to 1 microgram was reverse transcribed with random hexamers. TCR beta CDR3 regions were amplified with the immunoSEQ multiplex PCR assay covering 54 Vbeta and 13 Jbeta segments. PCR amplification bias was corrected using a synthetic template baseline for primer optimization and computational correction. As for how the authors treated the data: Reads were annotated to V, D and J genes per IMGT and analyzed with immunoSEQ Analyzer, keeping only productive sequences. Clonality was computed as one minus Shannon entropy normalized by log2 of the number of productive unique sequences. For each patient and control, public and private clones were evaluated within the 100 most prevalent clones. Susac-specific clones were defined as absent from healthy and MS cohorts, approximately 1,000 published viral clones and other ImmuneACCESS disease sequences. TCRdb reprocessed the public reads (quality trimming at Q25 with fastp, clone calling with MiXCR) and kept in-frame beta chains. Each record represents a unique CDR3 protein, reported with the most common genes and DNA among its rows. V and J calls and clone size were set by TCRdb, not the authors. The table for this sample lists 170,000 or so distinct CDR3 sequences; under 95% of them were counted only once. The top ten clonotypes cover more than 0.08% of the sample.

The sample taken for sequencing was CD4+ T cells from PBMCs. This TCR derives from a human donor with multiple sclerosis. The chain is assembled from TRBV6-2 or TRBV6-3 and TRBJ2-5; no D gene call is confident. The DNA is as follows: TGTGCCAGCAGTTATGGCGGATATAGACAAGAGACCCAGTACTTC. This sequence encodes CASSYGGYRQETQYF.